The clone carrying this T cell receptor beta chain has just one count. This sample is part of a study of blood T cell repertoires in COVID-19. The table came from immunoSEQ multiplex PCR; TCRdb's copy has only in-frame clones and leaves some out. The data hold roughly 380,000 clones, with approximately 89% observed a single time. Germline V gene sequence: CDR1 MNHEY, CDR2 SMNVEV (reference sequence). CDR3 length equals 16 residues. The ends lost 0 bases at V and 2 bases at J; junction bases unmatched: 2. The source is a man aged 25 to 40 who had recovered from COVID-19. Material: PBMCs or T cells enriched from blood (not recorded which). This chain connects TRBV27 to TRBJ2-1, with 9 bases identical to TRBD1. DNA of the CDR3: TGTGCCAGCAGTTTATCAGGACAGGGGACCTACAATGAGCAGTTCTTC. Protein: CASSLSGQGTYNEQFF.